These T cell receptor beta chains were read from a single sample in a study of T cells of healthy individuals. TCRdb reanalysed the 5' RACE reads using MiXCR and keeps one entry per CDR3 protein. This sample carries around 63,000 distinct CDR3 sequences, roughly 15% of them seen once, and the ten largest clones take 4% to 5%. Receptor source: a human donor in good health. Both conserved end residues are part of each CDR3. A D gene is named only where the DNA matches it firmly. Size is stated for part of the rows, as once, few or many counts, or as a class when the clone is expanded.

j_gene,abundance,d_gene,len,v_gene,CDR3nt,CDR3aa
TRBJ1-2,.,.,15,TRBV5-4,TGTGCCAGCAGCTTGAGAGGAGCTGCTAACTATGGCTACACCTTC,CASSLRGAANYGYTF
TRBJ1-2,many,TRBD1,16,TRBV28,TGTGCCAGCAGCTCCCCCGGGACAGGGGGCCACTATGGCTACACCTTC,CASSSPGTGGHYGYTF
TRBJ2-6,.,.,15,TRBV7-9,TGTGCCAGCAGCTTACCAGGTGTGGGGGCCAACGTCCTGAATTTC,CASSLPGVGANVLNF
TRBJ1-1,once,TRBD1,14,TRBV12-3/TRBV12-4,TGTGCCAGCAGCCGAGGGGGTGGACAGGGTGAAGCTTTCTTT,CASSRGGGQGEAFF
TRBJ2-5,many,.,13,TRBV6-2/TRBV6-3,TGTGCCAGCTGTACCGTTATCCAAGAGACCCAGTACTTC,CASCTVIQETQYF
TRBJ2-2,few,.,14,TRBV7-2,TGTGCCAGCAGCTTATTTACTTACACCGGGGAGCTGTTTTTT,CASSLFTYTGELFF
TRBJ2-7,.,.,13,TRBV7-3,TGTGCCAGCAGCTTAACCGTAGACTACGAGCAGTACTTC,CASSLTVDYEQYF
TRBJ2-1,few,TRBD1,13,TRBV28,TGTGCCAGCCGGGACAGGGGGCCCCATGAGCAGTTCTTC,CASRDRGPHEQFF
TRBJ2-3,many,.,13,TRBV5-1,TGCGCCAGCAGCTTGGATTGGACAGATACGCAGTATTTT,CASSLDWTDTQYF
TRBJ2-7,.,TRBD2,14,TRBV5-1,TGCGCCAGCAGCTTGGCCGGGACTAGCGACGAGCAGTACTTC,CASSLAGTSDEQYF
TRBJ1-5,few,.,14,TRBV7-8,TGTGCCAGCAGCCCCCTCGGCTCCAATCAGCCCCAGCATTTT,CASSPLGSNQPQHF
TRBJ2-3,many,.,15,TRBV10-3,TGTGCCATCAGTGAGACCCGGAGTCTCACAGATACGCAGTATTTT,CAISETRSLTDTQYF
TRBJ1-2,many,.,15,TRBV10-3,TGTGCCATCAGTGAAATTAGTGGAGCTAACTATGGCTACACCTTC,CAISEISGANYGYTF
TRBJ1-1,.,TRBD1,14,TRBV3-1,TGTGCCAGCAGCCAAGATCACAGGGGGACTGAAGCTTTCTTT,CASSQDHRGTEAFF
TRBJ1-3,.,TRBD1,14,TRBV28,TGTGCCAGCAGGCTACAGGGGGCTGGAAACACCATATATTTT,CASRLQGAGNTIYF
TRBJ1-5,many,.,14,TRBV6-2/TRBV6-3,TGTGCCAGCAGTTCCCCGCAGGGCGGATTGCCCCAGCATTTT,CASSSPQGGLPQHF
TRBJ2-1,few,.,12,TRBV27,TGTGCCAGCAGTCTTAGTGGAGGGGAGCAGTTCTTC,CASSLSGGEQFF
TRBJ2-3,few,TRBD2,16,TRBV10-2,TGCGCCAGCAGCCGGGGTACTAGCGGCGGCACAGATACGCAGTATTTT,CASSRGTSGGTDTQYF
TRBJ2-1,many,.,15,TRBV18,TGTGCCAGCTCACCCAGGGATAACCCCTACAATGAGCAGTTCTTC,CASSPRDNPYNEQFF
TRBJ2-5,many,.,12,TRBV12-3/TRBV12-4,TGTGCCAGCCTAAAGGAGGAGGAGACCCAGTACTTC,CASLKEEETQYF
TRBJ1-6,few,.,13,TRBV28,TGTGCCACTCGCGGGACAAATAATTCACCCCTCCACTTT,CATRGTNNSPLHF
TRBJ2-1,many,TRBD2,15,TRBV5-1,TGCGCCAGCAGCCTCTCTAGCGGGTACTACAATGAGCAGTTCTTC,CASSLSSGYYNEQFF
TRBJ1-4,.,TRBD1,13,TRBV5-4,TGTGCCAGCAGCTTTGGACAGGGCGAGGGACTGTTTTTT,CASSFGQGEGLFF
TRBJ2-3,.,.,15,TRBV5-4,TGTGCCAGCAGCTTGGCGGCAGTCGGGACAGATACGCAGTATTTT,CASSLAAVGTDTQYF